A single sample is the source of the 25 T cell receptor beta chains below, sequenced in a study of blood T cell repertoires in COVID-19. Method: immunoSEQ multiplex PCR; TCRdb's copy keeps in-frame clones and lacks some. The table records some 85,000 clones, about 80% of them present only once. Sequenced sample: peripheral blood. Receptor source: a woman over 75 with acute or convalescent COVID-19.

For the CDR3, the DNA is TGTGCCAGCACCCGAATAGCGGGAGAAATCTACGAGCAGTACTTC. Protein product: CASTRIAGEIYEQYF. V and J are TRBV6-5 and TRBJ2-7, with TRBD2 matching over 9 bases. Per the germline V gene, CDR1 is MNHEY and CDR2 is SVGAGI. The CDR3 contains 15 residues. After removal of 7 bases from V and 3 bases from J, the junction contained 10 bases not matched to a gene.

Written as DNA, the CDR3 is TGTGCCAGCAGTTACCCAGAGGTCGGCACAGATACGCAGTATTTT. Translation gives CASSYPEVGTDTQYF. J is TRBJ2-3 and V is TRBV6-2 or TRBV6-3; no clear D gene. V was clipped by 2 bases and J by 1 base, with 10 bases between them. Germline-derived CDR1 and CDR2 are MNHEY and SVGEGT. The CDR3 is made up of 15 amino acids.

This clone came up once. V and J are TRBV7-9 and TRBJ2-3; TRBD1 matches 10 bases. Germline loops: CDR1 SEHNR, CDR2 FQNEAQ (reference sequence). This CDR3 spans 16 amino acids. V lost 1 base and J lost 3; bases outside the gene matches: 4. CDR3 amino acids: CASSLGDRGQTDTQYF. The CDR3 region has the DNA TGTGCCAGCAGCTTAGGAGACAGGGGGCAAACAGATACGCAGTATTTT.

Notes on this clone: Distinct nucleotide sequences in the sample also encode this CDR3. The rearrangement joins TRBV5-8 to TRBJ2-3; D call uncertain. Trimming stripped 3 bases from V and 0 bases from J, with 8 bases between. The CDR3 has 14 amino acids. The V gene's germline CDR1 is SGHTS and CDR2 YDEGEE. The CDR3 region is CASSYSGSTDTQYF. In nucleotides, the CDR3 is TGTGCCAGCAGCTATAGTGGTAGCACAGATACGCAGTATTTT.

The gene calls are TRBV25-1 and TRBJ2-7; 8 bases are shared with TRBD1. Trimming at V came to 2 bases and at J to 3 bases, leaving 3 bases not matched to a gene. Per the germline V gene, CDR1 is MGHDK and CDR2 is SYGVNS. The CDR3 sequence is 14 residues long. The CDR3 loop is CASSEGQGVYEQYF. DNA of the CDR3: TGTGCCAGCAGTGAAGGACAGGGTGTCTACGAGCAGTACTTC.

V usage is TRBV2 and J usage is TRBJ2-3; D is unclear. V was cut by 1 base and J by 1 base, with 12 bases left in between. Germline V gives CDR1 SNHLY, CDR2 FYNNEI. CDR3 length: 16 amino acids. The CDR3 DNA follows: TGTGCCAGCAGTGAAGGGCCCCCGTTGGGCACAGATACGCAGTATTTT. Translating gives CASSEGPPLGTDTQYF.

This chain's CDR3 is CASSELLRVDNEQFF. As DNA, the CDR3 is TGTGCCAGCAGTGAATTGCTCCGGGTCGACAATGAGCAGTTCTTC. The gene calls are TRBV6-1 and TRBJ2-1, with D hard to call. The germline V and J ends were trimmed by 2 bases and 5 bases, with 13 bases remaining between them. This CDR3 contains 15 residues. The V gene's germline CDR1 is MNHNS and CDR2 SASEGT.

V gene TRBV4-1 combines with J gene TRBJ2-3, with 7 positions matching TRBD1. V trimming: 1 base; J trimming: 2 bases; junction bases outside the gene matches: 6. From germline, CDR1 is MGHRA and CDR2 YSYEKL. The CDR3 has 16 residues. CDR3 loop: CASSQVTGSDTDTQYF. The CDR3 DNA sequence: TGCGCCAGCAGCCAAGTGACAGGGTCTGACACAGATACGCAGTATTTT.

For the CDR3, the DNA is TGTGCCAGCAGTTTTAAGAGAACCGGGGAGCTGTTTTTT. The encoded protein is CASSFKRTGELFF. The chain links TRBV12-3 or TRBV12-4 to TRBJ2-2; unclear D gene. The CDR3 has 13 residues. With 3 bases removed from V and 5 bases from J, the gap between germline ends came to 7 bases.

V gene TRBV7-2 combines with J gene TRBJ2-5, with D possibly being TRBD1 (7 bases). The germline CDR1 and CDR2 sequences are SGHTA and FQGNSA. V gave up 5 bases and J gave up 5 bases, with 27 bases separating them. The CDR3 runs 18 residues. In nucleotides, the CDR3 is TGTGCCAGCAGCCTTGGGTATATGCGGGACAGCTACCGGGAGACCCAGTACTTC. Encoded protein: CASSLGYMRDSYRETQYF.

V and J are TRBV4-1 and TRBJ1-5; 7 positions agree with TRBD1. V was clipped by 2 bases and J by 0 bases; unmatched bases: 7. The CDR3 consists of 17 residues. Germline CDR1 MGHRA, CDR2 YSYEKL. The CDR3 loop reads CASSQYQGVDSNQPQHF. CDR3 bases: TGCGCCAGCAGCCAATATCAGGGGGTCGATAGCAATCAGCCCCAGCATTTT.

This clone was found once. The V and J genes are TRBV14 and TRBJ1-1, with 8 bases that match TRBD1. In germline, CDR1 is SGHDN, CDR2 FVKESK. The CDR3 contains 15 residues. V lost 8 bases, J lost 1 base, and 9 bases stayed unmatched. CDR3 region: CASQGARSPNTEAFF. DNA for the CDR3: TGTGCCAGCCAGGGGGCACGGAGTCCGAACACTGAAGCTTTCTTT.

V usage is TRBV5-6 and J usage is TRBJ1-1; the match to TRBD1 covers 8 bases. Germline CDR1 SGHDT, CDR2 YYEEEE. This CDR3 has 14 residues. V was clipped by 2 bases and J by 4 bases; unmatched bases: 4. The CDR3, as DNA: TGTGCCAGCAGCTTCTGGACAGGGAGCACTGAAGCTTTCTTT. This sequence encodes CASSFWTGSTEAFF.

This clone was observed many times. The V gene is TRBV18, the J gene TRBJ1-1; weak D call: TRBD1 (5 bases). CDR1 is KGHSH, CDR2 LQKENI, per germline. The CDR3 has 16 residues. V gave up 4 bases and J gave up 5 bases, with 20 bases separating them. Here the CDR3 reads CASSHRTWGLSTEAFF. The CDR3 DNA reads TGTGCCAGCTCACACCGGACATGGGGCTTGTCGACTGAAGCTTTCTTT.

The chain recombines TRBV7-9 with TRBJ2-5; 8 bases match TRBD2. Germline V lookup: CDR1 SEHNR, CDR2 FQNEAQ (reference sequence). CDR3 length equals 15 residues. Trimming removed 5 bases from V and 2 bases from J; junction bases left unmatched: 7. The CDR3 loop reads CASSPGGPGQETQYF. Here the CDR3 DNA reads TGTGCCAGCAGCCCGGGGGGGCCGGGACAAGAGACCCAGTACTTC. Full variable domain (remainder filled in from reference TRBV7-9 and TRBJ2-5): DTGVSQNPRHKITKRGQNVTFRCDPISEHNRLYWYRQTLGQGPEFLTYFQNEAQLEKSRLLSDRFSAERPKGSFSTLEIQRTEQGDSAMYLCASSPGGPGQETQYFGPGTRLLVL.

The chain links TRBV18 to TRBJ2-7; unclear D gene. V was clipped by 2 bases and J by 3 bases, with 8 bases between them. The CDR3 covers 13 residues. Germline CDR1 KGHSH, CDR2 LQKENI. The chain's CDR3 is CASSPGPGYEQYF. Written as DNA, the CDR3 is TGTGCCAGCTCACCAGGGCCCGGCTACGAGCAGTACTTC.

The rearrangement uses TRBV7-9 and TRBJ2-7; TRBD2 aligns across 7 bases. Germline assignment: CDR1 SEHNR and CDR2 FQNEAQ (reference sequence). The CDR3 has 15 residues. V trimming: 4 bases; J trimming: 3 bases; junction bases outside the gene matches: 9. In nucleotides, the CDR3 is TGTGCCAGCAGCTCGGCCGGGACTAAGAACTACGAGCAGTACTTC. Translation gives CASSSAGTKNYEQYF.

J is TRBJ2-1 and V is TRBV4-2, with 7 bases matching TRBD2. The length of the CDR3 is 16 residues. The V gene end was trimmed by 0 bases and the J gene end by 4 bases; junction bases not matched to a gene: 6. CDR1 LGHNA and CDR2 YNFKEQ come from the germline V gene. In nucleotides, the CDR3 is TGTGCCAGCAGCCAAGATGCGGCTAGCGGTTACAATGAGCAGTTCTTC. Translated: CASSQDAASGYNEQFF.

The chain uses TRBV15 and TRBJ2-7; D possibly corresponds to TRBD1 (5 bases). The CDR3 length is 15 residues. V lost 0 bases and J 2 bases, leaving 11 bases between the germline ends. Germline V gene sequence: CDR1 LNHNV, CDR2 YYDKDF (reference sequence). In DNA, the CDR3 is TGTGCCACCAGCAGAGAATTTACAGGAACCTACGAGCAGTACTTC. This sequence encodes CATSREFTGTYEQYF.

This clone came up a few times. The chain uses TRBV19 and TRBJ2-7, with 8 bases matching TRBD1. Trimming at V came to 0 bases and at J to 6 bases, leaving 10 bases not matched to a gene. The CDR3 has 16 amino acids. CDR1 and CDR2 from the germline V gene are LNHDA and SQIVND (reference sequence). The CDR3 coding sequence is TGTGCCAGTAGTATAGATGTACAGGGGGTCTTTGCCGAGCAGTACTTC. This sequence encodes CASSIDVQGVFAEQYF.

This clone showed up just a few times. The CDR3 region is CASSLVGPYEQYF. CDR3 bases: TGTGCCAGCAGCTTGGTGGGGCCCTACGAGCAGTACTTC. The chain couples TRBV5-6 to TRBJ2-7; D possibly corresponds to TRBD1 (5 bases). The V gene's germline CDR1 is SGHDT and CDR2 YYEEEE. The CDR3 runs 13 residues. V dropped 0 bases and J dropped 2 bases, with 6 bases sitting between them.

CDR3 loop: CASSPSRNYGYTF. DNA for the CDR3: TGTGCCAGCAGCCCGAGTCGGAACTATGGCTACACCTTC. The chain couples TRBV7-8 to TRBJ1-2; no reliable D call. Trimming took off 5 bases at V and 2 bases at J, with 9 bases between the two ends. The CDR3 loop spans 13 amino acids. The V gene's germline CDR1 is SGHVS and CDR2 FQNEAQ.

V is TRBV3-1 (or the pseudogene TRBV3-2) and J is TRBJ1-2; 8 positions match TRBD1. Germline V CDR1 and CDR2: LGHDT, YNNKEL (reference sequence). There are 13 residues in the CDR3. Trimming took 3 bases from V and 5 from J; bases not matched to a gene: 2. CDR3: CASSQGDRYGYTF. The CDR3 DNA is TGTGCCAGCAGCCAGGGGGACAGGTATGGCTACACCTTC.

There are a few counts of this clone. This chain uses TRBV7-3 with TRBJ1-5, with unresolved D. Germline CDR1 SGHTA, CDR2 FQGTGA. CDR3 length: 13 amino acids. V shed 5 bases and J shed 1 base, with 6 bases lying between them. The CDR3 region is CASSPGSNQPQHF. DNA of the CDR3: TGTGCCAGCAGCCCGGGAAGCAATCAGCCCCAGCATTTT.

The chain recombines TRBV5-1 with TRBJ1-1, with D tentatively TRBD1 (5 bases). Trimming removed 5 bases at V and 1 base at J, with 9 bases between. Germline V lookup: CDR1 SGHRS, CDR2 YFSETQ. This CDR3 has 13 amino acids. The CDR3: CASRTQENTEAFF. The CDR3, as DNA: TGCGCCAGCAGAACACAGGAGAACACTGAAGCTTTCTTT.